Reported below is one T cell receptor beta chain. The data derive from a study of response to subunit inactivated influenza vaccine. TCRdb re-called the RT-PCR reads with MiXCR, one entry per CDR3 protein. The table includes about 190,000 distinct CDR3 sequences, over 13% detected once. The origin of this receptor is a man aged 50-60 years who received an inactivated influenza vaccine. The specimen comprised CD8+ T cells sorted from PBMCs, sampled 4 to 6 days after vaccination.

In DNA form, the CDR3 reads TGTGCCAGCAAAATAGCGGGGGGACACGGGGAGCTGTTTTTT. It encodes CASKIAGGHGELFF. The rearrangement joins TRBV12-3 or TRBV12-4 to TRBJ2-2, with TRBD2 matching over 10 bases. Losses at the gene ends were 7 bases for V and 7 bases for J; bases not matched to a gene: 6. The CDR3 runs to 14 residues.